This passage covers 23 T cell receptor beta chains from one sample sequenced in a study of glioma-infiltrating T cells. Using RNA template, CDR3s of TCR alpha and beta were amplified with iRepertoire arm-PCR. TCRdb passed the multiplex PCR reads through MiXCR, listing each CDR3 protein once. The table lists approximately 120,000 distinct CDR3 sequences, roughly 25% of them singletons. Sequences were obtained from glioma tissue, nonneoplastic brain tissue, or PBMCs (not recorded which). These receptors all stem from a human donor with low-grade glioma or glioblastoma, undergoing nonglioma brain surgery, or in good health (not recorded which).

This clonotype was counted only a few times. A read error is possible here, since a much larger clone lies one base away. The chain employs TRBV4-1 and TRBJ2-1; D is possibly TRBD1 (6 bases). This CDR3 is built from 15 residues. In germline, CDR1 is MGHRA, CDR2 YSYEKL. CDR3 region: CASSQPGHPNNEQSF. DNA for the CDR3: TGCGCCAGCAGCCAACCGGGACACCCGAACAATGAGCAGTCCTTC.

With regard to this clonotype: A much larger clone differs from this one at a single base, so this may be a read error. The rearrangement links TRBV7-2 to TRBJ2-5, with D unresolved. The CDR3 is 12 residues long. Trimming stripped 0 bases from V and 5 bases from J, with 4 bases between. The germline gives CDR1 SGHTA, CDR2 FQGNSA. CDR3 protein: CASSLAAETQYF. The CDR3, as DNA: TGTGCCAGCAGCTTAGCGGCGGAGACCCAGTACTTC. Together with reference TRBV7-2 and TRBJ2-5, the CDR3 gives the full variable domain: GAGVSQSPSNKVTEKGKDVELRCDPISGHTALYWYRQSLGQGLEFLIYFQGNSAPDKSGLPSDRFSAERTGGSVSTLTIQRTQQEDSAVYLCASSLAAETQYFGPGTRLLVL.

This clonotype was seen more than once but under ten times. This chain connects TRBV29-1 to TRBJ2-7; 8 positions match TRBD1. J gave up 3 bases and V 4 bases, and 2 bases lay outside the gene matches. The length of the CDR3 is 12 residues. Germline V lookup: CDR1 SQVTM, CDR2 ANQGSEA. CDR3 amino acids: CSVATGGYEQYF. The CDR3 DNA reads TGCAGCGTTGCTACAGGGGGCTACGAGCAGTACTTC.

There are many counts of this clonotype. This sequence joins TRBV6-2 or TRBV6-3 and TRBJ2-5, with D unclear. The CDR3 totals 11 residues. V was clipped by 2 bases and J by 2 bases, with 0 bases between them. Germline loops: CDR1 MNHEY, CDR2 SVGEGT. The CDR3 here is CASSYQETQYF. The CDR3, as DNA: TGTGCCAGCAGTTACCAAGAGACCCAGTACTTC.

Notes on this clonotype: A much more abundant neighbour one base away suggests this may be a read error. This chain links TRBV19 with TRBJ2-1, with D perhaps given as TRBD1 or TRBD2 (5 bases each). This CDR3 comprises 15 residues. Germline assignment: CDR1 LNHDA and CDR2 SQIVND (reference sequence). The CDR3 loop is CASNTGTASYNEQLF. In DNA, the CDR3 is TGTGCCAGTAATACCGGGACGGCTTCCTACAATGAGCAGCTCTTC.

This clonotype was picked up many times. This chain uses TRBV7-9 with TRBJ2-3; D possibly corresponds to TRBD2 (5 bases). V was trimmed by 7 bases and J by 0 bases, leaving 11 bases between them. Germline V gene data show CDR1 as SEHNR and CDR2 as FQNEAQ (reference sequence). The CDR3 has 14 amino acids. The CDR3 DNA is TGTGCCAGCAAATTTCGAGGGAGCACAGATACGCAGTATTTT. Its protein product is CASKFRGSTDTQYF.

The sample holds many counts of this clonotype. The J gene is TRBJ1-1, the V gene TRBV7-2; possible D gene TRBD1, 6 bases. V was cut by 0 bases and J by 1 base, with 9 bases left in between. The germline V gene encodes CDR1 SGHTA and CDR2 FQGNSA. CDR3 length: 15 amino acids. The CDR3 DNA follows: TGTGCCAGCAGCTTAGCGGGGACATCGAACACTGAAGCTTTCTTT. Its translation: CASSLAGTSNTEAFF.

In this sample, this clonotype turned up a few times. The chain recombines TRBV7-3 with TRBJ2-5; D possibly corresponds to TRBD1 (6 bases). The germline V gene has CDR1 SGHTA and CDR2 FQGTGA. The CDR3 is 13 residues long. Trimming pared 4 bases from V and 2 bases from J, leaving 8 bases between. Written as DNA, the CDR3 is TGTGCCAGCAGCTCGGACAGTCAAGAGACCCAGTACTTC. This encodes CASSSDSQETQYF.

Many counts were recorded for this clonotype. The V call is TRBV18, the J call TRBJ1-2, with TRBD1 as a possible D gene (6 bases). V shed 0 bases and J shed 3 bases, with 11 bases lying between them. This CDR3 is 15 amino acids long. CDR1 is KGHSH and CDR2 is LQKENI in the germline V gene. CDR3: CASSPPSGGYYGYTF. The CDR3 nucleotides read TGTGCCAGCTCACCACCGTCGGGGGGCTACTATGGCTACACCTTC.

This clonotype was observed at least ten times. The chain is built from TRBV29-1 and TRBJ2-1; a possible D gene is TRBD2 (6 bases). V lost 3 bases, J lost 5 bases, and 8 bases lay in between. CDR3 length: 12 residues. The germline V gene has CDR1 SQVTM and CDR2 ANQGSEA. This chain's CDR3 is CSVERDDNEQFF. The CDR3, as DNA: TGCAGCGTTGAGCGGGATGACAATGAGCAGTTCTTC.

This chain joins TRBV12-3 or TRBV12-4 and TRBJ2-7; D might be TRBD2 (6 bases). The CDR3 sequence is 14 residues long. The V and J ends lost 11 bases and 3 bases respectively, with 20 bases between them. CDR3 in amino acids: CAGTAGGRDYEQYF. CDR3 bases: TGTGCCGGCACTGCCGGAGGGCGCGACTACGAGCAGTACTTC.

This clonotype was found many times. The V and J genes are TRBV7-7 and TRBJ2-5; D may be TRBD2 (5 bases). Trimming took 2 bases from V and 2 from J, leaving 12 bases between them. The CDR3 loop spans 15 amino acids. Germline V gene sequence: CDR1 SSHAT, CDR2 FNYEAQ (reference sequence). The CDR3 region has the DNA TGTGCCAGCAGCTTAACGGGGATGGGACAAGAGACCCAGTACTTC. This sequence encodes CASSLTGMGQETQYF.

V usage is TRBV29-1 and J usage is TRBJ2-3, with D unresolved. Germline V gene sequence: CDR1 SQVTM, CDR2 ANQGSEA. The CDR3 has 12 amino acids. V shed 4 bases and J shed 1 base, with 6 bases lying between them. The CDR3 bases are TGCAGCGTTGGGCAGGGCACAGATACGCAGTATTTT. Protein: CSVGQGTDTQYF.

The sample holds many counts of this clonotype. The rearrangement links TRBV27 to TRBJ2-1, with TRBD2 matching 14 bases. J was trimmed by 10 bases and V by 4 bases; bases with no gene match: 3. Germline CDR1 MNHEY, CDR2 SMNVEV (reference sequence). CDR3 length: 14 residues. The CDR3 bases are TGTGCCAGCAGTTCGGGACTAGCGGGAGTAGAGCAGTTCTTC. It encodes CASSSGLAGVEQFF.

This clonotype showed up just a few times. A much larger clone lies a single base off, so this may be a read error. The rearrangement links TRBV15 to TRBJ2-7; the D is unclear. Germline V gives CDR1 LNHNV, CDR2 YYDKDF (reference sequence). The CDR3 is 13 residues long. Trimming shortened V by 8 bases and J by 1 base, and 12 bases separated the two germline ends. The CDR3 DNA sequence: TGTGCCACCTGTTGGGGTGGGTCCTACGAGCAGTACTTC. It codes for CATCWGGSYEQYF.

This clonotype appeared many times. The V and J genes are TRBV20-1 and TRBJ2-7; D not resolved. This CDR3 spans 13 amino acids. In germline, CDR1 is DFQATT, CDR2 SNEGSKA (reference sequence). The ends were cut back, 4 bases at V and 2 bases at J, with 12 bases in the middle. Written as DNA, the CDR3 is TGCAGTGCTAAAGGACGTCTGGCCTACGAGCAGTACTTC. It encodes CSAKGRLAYEQYF.

On this clonotype: A clone one base away is much larger, so this may be a read error. The V call is TRBV19, the J call TRBJ2-5, with D possibly being TRBD2 (5 bases). From germline, CDR1 is LNHDA and CDR2 SQIVND (reference sequence). The CDR3 loop spans 13 amino acids. The CDR3 here is CASSRTVKETRYF. CDR3 DNA sequence: TGTGCCAGTAGCCGGACTGTGAAAGAGACCCGGTACTTC.

In its sample, this clonotype was seen many times. The chain uses TRBV27 and TRBJ2-3; D gene uncertain. The CDR3 is made up of 13 amino acids. V lost 2 bases and J 6 bases, leaving 9 bases between the germline ends. In germline, CDR1 is MNHEY, CDR2 SMNVEV (reference sequence). For the CDR3, the DNA is TGTGCCAGCAGTTTAGTGGGGATTGATACGCAGTATTTT. Encoded protein: CASSLVGIDTQYF.

There are a few counts of this clonotype. The chain combines TRBV10-3 with TRBJ1-6; D perhaps matches TRBD1 (5 bases). Germline CDR1 and CDR2: ENHRY and SYGVKD. This CDR3 has 15 residues. V was clipped by 7 bases and J by 5 bases, with 15 bases between them. The CDR3 loop is CAITAGNVHNSPLHF. In DNA, the CDR3 is TGTGCCATCACTGCAGGGAATGTACATAATTCACCCCTCCACTTT.

This clonotype was seen a handful of times. The rearrangement links TRBV11-2 to TRBJ1-1; TRBD1 agrees at 7 bases. V lost 4 bases and J lost 1; bases outside the gene matches: 12. Germline V gene lookup returns CDR1 SGHAT and CDR2 FQNNGV. CDR3 length: 17 amino acids. The CDR3 spells CASSSLMRTGRNTEAFF. The CDR3 DNA follows: TGTGCCAGCAGCTCCCTTATGCGGACAGGTCGGAACACTGAAGCTTTCTTT. The whole variable domain, remainder taken from reference TRBV11-2 and TRBJ1-1, is EAGVAQSPRYKIIEKRQSVAFWCNPISGHATLYWYQQILGQGPKLLIQFQNNGVVDDSQLPKDRFSAERLKGVDSTLKIQPAKLEDSAVYLCASSSLMRTGRNTEAFFGQGTRLTVV.

Many counts were recorded for this clonotype. The chain recombines TRBV2 with TRBJ1-5; 11 bases match TRBD1. The V segment lost 5 bases and the J segment 6 bases; nucleotides outside the gene matches: 6. The germline gives CDR1 SNHLY, CDR2 FYNNEI. The CDR3 is made up of 15 amino acids. The CDR3 spells CASSPGQGVSQPQHF. In DNA form, the CDR3 reads TGTGCCAGCAGTCCGGGACAGGGGGTGAGTCAGCCCCAGCATTTT.

The rearrangement joins TRBV4-1 to TRBJ2-7, with 10 bases matching TRBD2. CDR3 length equals 17 residues. The germline V gene has CDR1 MGHRA and CDR2 YSYEKL. Losses at the gene ends were 1 base for V and 7 bases for J; bases not matched to a gene: 13. CDR3 nucleotides: TGCGCCAGCAGCCAAGTGAGGGCAACTAGCGGGATAGGGGAGCAGTACTTC. Protein product: CASSQVRATSGIGEQYF.

Points on this clonotype: A junction boundary mismatches the germline segment, possibly from a read error. This chain connects TRBV20-1 to TRBJ2-3, with 8 bases identical to TRBD2. The CDR3 length is 12 residues. Germline loops: CDR1 DFQATT, CDR2 SNEGSKA (reference sequence). Here the CDR3 reads CTCSGGPDTQYF. The CDR3 DNA is TGTACTTGTTCGGGAGGGCCAGATACGCAGTATTTT.